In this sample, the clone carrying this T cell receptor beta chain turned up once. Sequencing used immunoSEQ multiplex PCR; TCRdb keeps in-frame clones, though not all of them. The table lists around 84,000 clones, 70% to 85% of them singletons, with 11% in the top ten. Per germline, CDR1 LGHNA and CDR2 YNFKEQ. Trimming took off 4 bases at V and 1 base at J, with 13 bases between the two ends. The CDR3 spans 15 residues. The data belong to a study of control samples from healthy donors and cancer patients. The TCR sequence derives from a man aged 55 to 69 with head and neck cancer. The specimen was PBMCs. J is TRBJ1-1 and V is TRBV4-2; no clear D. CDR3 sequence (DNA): TGTGCCAGCAGCCGCGATGGGGAAGGGAACACTGAAGCTTTCTTT. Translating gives CASSRDGEGNTEAFF.